These 22 T cell receptor beta chains were all obtained from the same sample, sequenced in a study of siplizumab effects on memory and regulatory T cells. Assay used: immunoSEQ multiplex PCR; TCRdb lists only in-frame clones, some missing. This table has fewer than 120,000 clones, 80% to 95% appearing once. The sample consisted of CD4+ T cells sorted from blood. These receptors came from a human donor in good health.

The CDR3 DNA sequence: TGTGCCAGCAGCAGCTTCAGGAACACTGAAGCTTTCTTT. It encodes CASSSFRNTEAFF. The chain combines TRBV6-5 with TRBJ1-1; no firm D call. Between the trimmed V and J ends, which lost 6 bases and 1 base, there was a span of 9 bases. In germline, CDR1 is MNHEY, CDR2 SVGAGI. CDR3 length equals 13 residues.

The J gene is TRBJ2-1, the V gene TRBV11-2, with D possibly being TRBD2 (5 bases). This CDR3 comprises 15 residues. CDR1 and CDR2 from the germline V gene are SGHAT and FQNNGV. V lost 6 bases and J 2 bases, leaving 14 bases between the germline ends. CDR3 residues: CASRSRRQPYNEQFF. As DNA, the CDR3 is TGTGCCAGCAGATCTAGGAGGCAACCCTACAATGAGCAGTTCTTC.

The V gene is TRBV6-5, the J gene TRBJ2-7, with 8 bases aligning to TRBD2. CDR3 length: 16 amino acids. Per germline, CDR1 MNHEY and CDR2 SVGAGI. V shed 2 bases, J shed 3 bases, and the junction held 9 bases outside the gene matches. CDR3 coding DNA: TGTGCCAGCAGTTACAGTTCGGGAGGGCCGTACTACGAGCAGTACTTC. Amino acids: CASSYSSGGPYYEQYF.

The gene calls are TRBV4-2 and TRBJ1-4; D not certain. Trimming took 0 bases from V and 7 from J, leaving 9 bases between them. Germline V gives CDR1 LGHNA, CDR2 YNFKEQ. The CDR3 has 14 amino acids. The CDR3 protein is CASSQEGRGEKLFF. CDR3 coding DNA: TGTGCCAGCAGCCAAGAGGGTCGCGGTGAAAAACTGTTTTTT.

The chain combines TRBV30 with TRBJ2-1; D is unresolved. The V and J ends lost 0 bases and 5 bases respectively, with 2 bases between them. The CDR3 covers 11 residues. Germline CDR1 and CDR2: GTSNPN and SVGIG (reference sequence). Here the CDR3 reads CAWSVDNEQFF. For the CDR3, the DNA is TGTGCCTGGAGTGTTGACAATGAGCAGTTCTTC.

This chain's CDR3 is CASSSTGAGYEQYF. The CDR3 DNA follows: TGCGCCAGCAGTAGTACAGGGGCGGGGTACGAGCAGTACTTC. The V and J genes are TRBV5-1 and TRBJ2-7; D is possibly TRBD1 (7 bases). V was cut by 5 bases and J by 4 bases, with 16 bases left in between. Germline lookup yields CDR1 SGHRS and CDR2 YFSETQ. The CDR3 is 14 amino acids.

The J gene is TRBJ1-5, the V gene TRBV6-4; no firm D call. V gave up 0 bases and J gave up 2 bases, with 11 bases separating them. The CDR3 length is 16 residues. Germline V lookup: CDR1 MRHNA, CDR2 SNTAGT. The CDR3 coding sequence is TGTGCCAGCAGTGACTCGATCGGAGCGGGCAATCAGCCCCAGCATTTT. As protein: CASSDSIGAGNQPQHF.

The chain couples TRBV10-3 to TRBJ2-5; D might be TRBD1 (6 bases). The CDR3 loop spans 12 amino acids. Trimming removed 6 bases at V and 2 bases at J, with 7 bases between. Germline V gene data show CDR1 as ENHRY and CDR2 as SYGVKD. CDR3 DNA sequence: TGTGCCATCAGGGGACATCAAGAGACCCAGTACTTC. Protein product: CAIRGHQETQYF.

V is TRBV6-5 and J is TRBJ1-2, with D tentatively TRBD1 (6 bases). From germline, CDR1 is MNHEY and CDR2 SVGAGI. CDR3 length: 16 residues. V lost 6 bases, J lost 2 bases, and 19 bases lay in between. The CDR3 protein is CASSYPAGGGNYGYTF. The CDR3 DNA sequence: TGTGCCAGCAGCTACCCCGCGGGGGGCGGGAACTATGGCTACACCTTC.

V and J are TRBV9 and TRBJ2-7; 11 bases map to TRBD1. CDR3 length: 15 amino acids. The V and J ends lost 0 bases and 4 bases, in that order; junction bases with no gene match: 3. The germline V gene encodes CDR1 SGDLS and CDR2 YYNGEE. CDR3 DNA: TGTGCCAGCAGCGTAGGGACAGGGGGCGCGTACGAGCAGTACTTC. Its protein is CASSVGTGGAYEQYF.

This clone occurred once. This rearrangement joins TRBV6-5 to TRBJ2-3; perhaps TRBD2 as D (6 bases). CDR1 and CDR2 from the germline V gene are MNHEY and SVGAGI. V dropped 6 bases and J dropped 6 bases, with 16 bases sitting between them. This CDR3 has 14 residues. As DNA, the CDR3 is TGTGCCAGCAGAAAAGGTCGGGGGTTGGATACGCAGTATTTT. This gives the protein CASRKGRGLDTQYF.

The rearrangement links TRBV6-5 to TRBJ1-2; no clear D gene. The CDR3 is 14 amino acids. In germline, CDR1 is MNHEY, CDR2 SVGAGI. Trimming took off 7 bases at V and 2 bases at J, with 14 bases between the two ends. CDR3 DNA sequence: TGTGCCAGCACCCGTATGCGAGGCAACTATGGCTACACCTTC. It encodes CASTRMRGNYGYTF.

The rearrangement joins TRBV5-1 to TRBJ1-6; 10 bases align to TRBD1. Germline V gene lookup returns CDR1 SGHRS and CDR2 YFSETQ. The trim removed 3 bases at V and 11 bases at J, leaving 5 bases unmatched. The CDR3 is 14 amino acids. The CDR3 protein is CASSSGQGETPLHF. The CDR3 region has the DNA TGCGCCAGCAGCTCCGGACAGGGGGAGACACCCCTCCACTTT. Full variable domain (remainder filled in from reference TRBV5-1 and TRBJ1-6): KAGVTQTPRYLIKTRGQQVTLSCSPISGHRSVSWYQQTPGQGLQFLFEYFSETQRNKGNFPGRFSGRQFSNSRSEMNVSTLELGDSALYLCASSSGQGETPLHFGNGTRLTVT.

The chain uses TRBV5-6 and TRBJ1-2, with a weak D call TRBD1 (6 bases). CDR3 length: 16 residues. CDR1 and CDR2 from the germline V gene are SGHDT and YYEEEE. Deletions cut 0 bases from V and 4 bases from J, with 16 bases between. DNA of the CDR3: TGTGCCAGCAGCTTGGCCCGCGCCCAGGGGTTCTATGGCTACACCTTC. Its protein product is CASSLARAQGFYGYTF.

The J gene is TRBJ2-6, the V gene TRBV18, with 8 bases aligning to TRBD2. From germline, CDR1 is KGHSH and CDR2 LQKENI. CDR3 size: 16 residues. Trimming at V came to 5 bases and at J to 0 bases, leaving 3 bases not matched to a gene. CDR3 amino acids: CASSTGGTSGANVLTF. Written as DNA, the CDR3 is TGTGCCAGCTCAACGGGGGGGACCTCTGGGGCCAACGTCCTGACTTTC.

V is TRBV19 and J is TRBJ1-3; possibly TRBD1 for D (6 bases). Germline V gene lookup returns CDR1 LNHDA and CDR2 SQIVND (reference sequence). The germline V and J ends were trimmed by 5 bases and 0 bases, with 8 bases remaining between them. This CDR3 spans 14 amino acids. The CDR3 here is CASSGQPSGNTIYF. CDR3 in DNA: TGTGCCAGTAGTGGACAGCCCTCTGGAAACACCATATATTTT.

In regard to this clone: The sample carries other DNA sequences with the same CDR3. The V and J genes are TRBV9 and TRBJ1-2; no definite D call. With 0 bases removed from V and 4 bases from J, the gap between germline ends came to 4 bases. The CDR3 has 12 amino acids. Germline V lookup: CDR1 SGDLS, CDR2 YYNGEE. The CDR3 DNA sequence: TGTGCCAGCAGCGTAGATGGCTATGGCTACACCTTC. Translation gives CASSVDGYGYTF.

The genes are TRBV5-6 and TRBJ2-2; D assignment may be TRBD1 or TRBD2 (7 bases each). Trimming stripped 2 bases from V and 5 bases from J, with 16 bases between. Germline V gene sequence: CDR1 SGHDT, CDR2 YYEEEE. This CDR3 spans 16 amino acids. CDR3 coding DNA: TGTGCCAGCAGCTTCCTGACTAGCAGGGGGACCGGGGAGCTGTTTTTT. Protein sequence: CASSFLTSRGTGELFF.

This clone has only one observation. This rearrangement joins TRBV7-8 to TRBJ1-2; 8 bases agree with TRBD1. Per germline, CDR1 SGHVS and CDR2 FQNEAQ. The length of the CDR3 is 12 residues. CDR3 protein: CAITGQDYGYTF. CDR3 coding DNA: TGTGCTATTACGGGACAGGACTATGGCTACACCTTC.

The DNA of the CDR3 is TGTGCCAGCAGCCCACGGGACAGGTCGTGGAATGAGCAGTTCTTC. It encodes CASSPRDRSWNEQFF. The V call is TRBV14, the J call TRBJ2-1; 8 bases fit TRBD1. Germline values: CDR1 SGHDN, CDR2 FVKESK. V lost 4 bases to trimming and J lost 7 bases; unmatched junction nucleotides: 9. This CDR3 spans 15 amino acids.

In DNA, the CDR3 is TGCGCCAGCAGCATGGAGGGACACACCGGCATGAACACTGAAGCTTTCTTT. Amino acids: CASSMEGHTGMNTEAFF. V gene TRBV5-1 combines with J gene TRBJ1-1; possible D gene TRBD1, 6 bases. The CDR3 is 17 residues long. The germline V gene encodes CDR1 SGHRS and CDR2 YFSETQ. V shed 4 bases and J shed 0 bases, with 19 bases lying between them.

The genes are TRBV5-1 and TRBJ2-7, with a tentative D call TRBD1 (6 bases). Germline loops: CDR1 SGHRS, CDR2 YFSETQ. The CDR3 covers 13 residues. Trimming removed 0 bases at V and 12 bases at J, with 16 bases between. The CDR3 protein is CASSLGLSTGPYF. The CDR3 DNA is TGCGCCAGCAGCTTGGGCTTATCTACAGGGCCGTACTTC. The full variable domain, with the rest looked up from reference TRBV5-1 and TRBJ2-7, is KAGVTQTPRYLIKTRGQQVTLSCSPISGHRSVSWYQQTPGQGLQFLFEYFSETQRNKGNFPGRFSGRQFSNSRSEMNVSTLELGDSALYLCASSLGLSTGPYFGPGTRLTVT.